This T cell receptor (beta chain) appears in the sequencing data of a study of T cells and Merkel cell carcinoma outcomes. As to this clone: Its target is not known.

Profiled with immunoSEQ multiplex PCR; TCRdb holds only in-frame clones, not every one. The repertoire holds about 15,000 clones, with 87% as singletons. Study-wide findings and caveats: In Merkel cell carcinoma, repertoire and T-cell density reportedly predicted outcomes.

Trimming at V came to 10 bases and at J to 0 bases, leaving 6 bases not matched to a gene. Germline values: CDR1 SNHLY, CDR2 FYNNEI. The CDR3 contains 13 residues. The genes are TRBV2 and TRBJ2-7, with 7 bases matching TRBD1. Material: tumor tissue from Merkel cell carcinoma. The clonotype comes from a human donor with Merkel cell carcinoma. The chain's CDR3 is CANLDRTSYEQYF. The DNA of the CDR3 is TGTGCCAACCTGGACAGGACCTCCTACGAGCAGTACTTC.